The clone carrying this TCR beta chain was found a few times. This sample stems from a study of human T cells and chemical hapten exposure. Study overall: All patients underwent weekly scalp dosing with diphenylcyclopropenone for the full approximately 25-week study. Mostly female patients had alopecia areata, totalis or universalis.

In germline, CDR1 is MDHEN, CDR2 SYDVKM. Trimming removed 4 bases from V and 6 bases from J, with 7 bases in between. CDR3 length: 11 residues. The sample's time point: patch test 2, 6 weeks after DPC sensitization. The treatment was: therapeutic diphenylcyclopropenone sensitization with weekly scalp DPC. Unique molecular identifiers were affixed to discrete cDNA molecules within the library. Original handling: Samples held a median of around 96,000 TCRs, range about 23,224–700,000. TCRdb reprocessed the RACE reads via MiXCR and lists one record per CDR3 protein. V and J calls and clone size were set by TCRdb, not the authors. Of about 84,000 distinct CDR3 sequences in the sample, 10% were seen once.

The sequence derives from a young woman with alopecia areata. Some clones in this sample may be carry-over from other donors' samples. The material sequenced was whole blood, taken in connection with sensitization to the hapten diphenylcyclopropenone (DPC). V and J are TRBV28 and TRBJ2-7, with unresolved D. CDR3 region: CASSSPGEQYF. Written as DNA, the CDR3 is TGTGCCAGCAGTTCCCCGGGCGAGCAGTACTTC.